The next 31 T cell receptor beta chains were all read from a single sample in a study of cytomegalovirus exposure and HLA in healthy donors listed by TCRdb under 2017. The library was obtained by the immunoSEQ multiplex PCR assay. For the multiplex PCR, a mixture combining 60 forward primers for TCR Vbeta segments and 13 reverse primers for TCR Jbeta segments was used. Entries here come from immuneACCESS through TCRdb and include only in-frame sequences with V and J called. Some clones fail to appear in such tables; in the studies checked, an unresolved V gene covers under half of the shortfall, and the cause of the remainder is unknown. Present in this sample are about 40,000 clones, 75% to 90% of which were seen just once. More than 9.5% of the sample is in the top ten clones. Sequencing used PBMCs. The receptors originated from a woman between 35 and 50 years old in good health and CMV-seropositive.

To note about this clone: Relative to the germline gene, one junction end is altered; a read error may explain this. The chain joins TRBV27 to TRBJ1-1; TRBD1 matches 7 bases. Germline-derived CDR1 and CDR2 are MNHEY and SMNVEV (reference sequence). The CDR3 length is 19 residues. CDR3: CASSLSSRGLEWRLRPEIF. In nucleotides, the CDR3 is TGTGCCAGCAGTTTATCAAGTAGGGGGCTGGAATGGAGGCTACGACCCGAGATTTTT.

The chain employs TRBV7-3 and TRBJ2-3, with TRBD2 matching over 14 bases. CDR3 length: 17 residues. Germline V CDR1 and CDR2: SGHTA, FQGTGA. V trimming: 5 bases; J trimming: 1 base; junction bases outside the gene matches: 5. For the CDR3, the DNA is TGTGCCAGCAGCCCCCCGGGACTAGCGGGGGGCACAGATACGCAGTATTTT. Protein product: CASSPPGLAGGTDTQYF.

This clone has only a few counts. The rearrangement links TRBV28 to TRBJ2-2; TRBD2 aligns across 12 bases. J gave up 6 bases and V 0 bases, and 5 bases lay outside the gene matches. The CDR3 totals 17 residues. CDR1 and CDR2 (germline): MDHEN, SYDVKM. Written as DNA, the CDR3 is TGTGCCAGCAGTTTATGGAGGCTAGCGGGGGGGCCCGGGGAGCTGTTTTTT. Its translation is CASSLWRLAGGPGELFF. Together with reference TRBV28 and TRBJ2-2, the CDR3 gives the full variable domain: DVKVTQSSRYLVKRTGEKVFLECVQDMDHENMFWYRQDPGLGLRLIYFSYDVKMKEKGDIPEGYSVSREKKERFSLILESASTNQTSMYLCASSLWRLAGGPGELFFGEGSRLTVL.

V and J are TRBV29-1 and TRBJ1-3; D gene ambiguous. Germline CDR1 reads SQVTM; CDR2 reads ANQGSEA. Trimming took 3 bases from V and 2 from J, leaving 5 bases between them. The CDR3 runs 12 residues. The CDR3 DNA is TGCAGCGTTGACAGCGCTGGAAACACCATATATTTT. As protein: CSVDSAGNTIYF.

The chain links TRBV27 to TRBJ1-6; 8 bases fit TRBD1. Germline CDR1 is MNHEY and CDR2 is SMNVEV (reference sequence). The CDR3 is 15 amino acids. The V segment lost 6 bases and the J segment 7 bases; nucleotides outside the gene matches: 8. The CDR3 nucleotides read TGTGCCAGCAGCACTCGGACAGGGCCGAATTCACCCCTCCACTTT. Its protein is CASSTRTGPNSPLHF.

This clone came up once. The chain has TRBV7-9 and TRBJ2-6, with unresolved D. Germline assignment: CDR1 SEHNR and CDR2 FQNEAQ (reference sequence). This CDR3 contains 15 residues. V lost 3 bases, J lost 0 bases, and 6 bases lay in between. Written as DNA, the CDR3 is TGTGCCAGCAGCTTTGAGCTCTCTGGGGCCAACGTCCTGACTTTC. It codes for CASSFELSGANVLTF.

This clone was seen just once. The CDR3 coding sequence is TGTGCCAGCAGTTTGGAGGGCAGATGGCCCCAGCATTTT. This codes for CASSLEGRWPQHF. The chain uses TRBV7-8 and TRBJ1-5; unclear D gene. The V and J ends lost 6 bases and 9 bases respectively, with 15 bases between them. The CDR3 is made up of 13 amino acids. The germline CDR1 and CDR2 sequences are SGHVS and FQNEAQ.

The rearrangement joins TRBV15 to TRBJ1-4; a weak D match, TRBD1 (5 bases). Germline assignment: CDR1 LNHNV and CDR2 YYDKDF (reference sequence). Trimming took 5 bases from V and 4 from J, leaving 14 bases between them. The CDR3 runs to 15 residues. CDR3 DNA: TGTGCCACCAGCCACAGACAGATCAGTAATGAAAAACTGTTTTTT. Amino acid sequence: CATSHRQISNEKLFF.

The V gene is TRBV28, the J gene TRBJ1-5; 8 bases map to TRBD1. CDR1 is MDHEN and CDR2 is SYDVKM in the germline V gene. V was clipped by 6 bases and J by 0 bases; unmatched bases: 7. The CDR3 is 16 amino acids. The CDR3 protein is CASRRGQAYSNQPQHF. The CDR3 nucleotides are TGTGCCAGCAGACGGGGACAGGCCTATAGCAATCAGCCCCAGCATTTT.

The rearrangement links TRBV6-5 to TRBJ1-1, with a tentative D call TRBD1 (5 bases). V lost 5 bases and J lost 1, with 11 bases in between. The CDR3 runs to 14 residues. Germline CDR1 reads MNHEY; CDR2 reads SVGAGI. The CDR3: CASSTGHPNTEAFF. CDR3 sequence (DNA): TGTGCCAGCAGTACTGGACACCCGAACACTGAAGCTTTCTTT.

The chain combines TRBV7-9 with TRBJ2-1, with 9 bases matching TRBD2. The CDR3 extends over 19 amino acids. The germline V gene has CDR1 SEHNR and CDR2 FQNEAQ (reference sequence). V gave up 5 bases and J gave up 0 bases; unmatched junction bases: 14. CDR3 coding DNA: TGTGCCAGCAGCCCCCAGCCAGCGGGGGGTGCAATCTCCTACAATGAGCAGTTCTTC. Translated: CASSPQPAGGAISYNEQFF.

This chain connects TRBV7-2 to TRBJ2-6; TRBD1 matches 7 bases. From germline, CDR1 is SGHTA and CDR2 FQGNSA. After removal of 5 bases from V and 0 bases from J, the junction contained 10 bases not matched to a gene. The CDR3 runs to 18 residues. The CDR3 nucleotides are TGTGCCAGCAGCACAAACCGGGACAGATTCTCTGGGGCCAACGTCCTGACTTTC. Protein product: CASSTNRDRFSGANVLTF.

This clone was counted once. The chain recombines TRBV6-6 with TRBJ1-1; no clear D. This CDR3 region has 12 residues. Germline values: CDR1 MNHNY, CDR2 SVGAGI (reference sequence). Trimming pared 7 bases from V and 5 bases from J, leaving 11 bases between. The CDR3 here is CASTGRGTEAFF. CDR3 bases: TGTGCCAGCACCGGTCGAGGGACTGAAGCTTTCTTT.

This rearrangement joins TRBV7-8 to TRBJ2-6, with D perhaps matching TRBD1 (6 bases). Germline V lookup: CDR1 SGHVS, CDR2 FQNEAQ. V was trimmed by 0 bases and J by 0 bases, leaving 12 bases between them. The CDR3 contains 18 residues. The CDR3: CASSLAWSGASGANVLTF. DNA of the CDR3: TGTGCCAGCAGCTTAGCCTGGTCAGGGGCCTCTGGGGCCAACGTCCTGACTTTC.

The CDR3 protein is CACQAGNTEAFF. Here the CDR3 DNA reads TGTGCCTGCCAAGCGGGGAACACTGAAGCTTTCTTT. The chain has TRBV30 and TRBJ1-1, with D unclear. The CDR3 extends over 12 amino acids. Germline lookup yields CDR1 GTSNPN and CDR2 SVGIG (reference sequence). With 6 bases removed from V and 1 base from J, the gap between germline ends came to 9 bases.

V is TRBV2 and J is TRBJ1-4; D unresolved. Germline V gene sequence: CDR1 SNHLY, CDR2 FYNNEI. V lost 3 bases and J 5 bases, leaving 10 bases between the germline ends. This CDR3 has 14 residues. CDR3 residues: CASSEGGLNEKLFF. The DNA for the CDR3 is TGTGCCAGCAGTGAGGGCGGACTAAATGAAAAACTGTTTTTT.

V gene TRBV19 combines with J gene TRBJ1-4; D is undetermined. CDR3 length equals 12 residues. V shed 2 bases and J shed 7 bases, with 5 bases lying between them. Germline values: CDR1 LNHDA, CDR2 SQIVND (reference sequence). The CDR3 DNA reads TGTGCCAGTAGTATATGGAGTGAAAAACTGTTTTTT. Translation gives CASSIWSEKLFF.

V is TRBV10-3 and J is TRBJ2-1; 10 bases align to TRBD1. Trimming at V came to 4 bases and at J to 9 bases, leaving 6 bases not matched to a gene. The germline CDR1 and CDR2 sequences are ENHRY and SYGVKD. This CDR3 spans 14 amino acids. CDR3 residues: CAISGRDRGGEQFF. The CDR3 nucleotides read TGTGCCATCAGTGGAAGGGACAGGGGCGGTGAGCAGTTCTTC.

V gene TRBV7-6 combines with J gene TRBJ2-2, with D possibly TRBD1 on 5 matching bases. V was cut by 0 bases and J by 4 bases, with 6 bases left in between. Germline V lookup: CDR1 SGHVS, CDR2 FNYEAQ. The CDR3 has 14 residues. The CDR3 here is CASSLAGVTGELFF. Written as DNA, the CDR3 is TGTGCCAGCAGCTTAGCAGGGGTCACCGGGGAGCTGTTTTTT.

DNA of the CDR3: TGTGCCAGCAGTTTTGGGACAGGGGAGACTGAAGCTTTCTTT. As protein: CASSFGTGETEAFF. V and J are TRBV28 and TRBJ1-1; 10 nucleotides line up with TRBD1. V trimming: 3 bases; J trimming: 5 bases; junction bases outside the gene matches: 3. The length of the CDR3 is 14 residues. Germline assignment: CDR1 MDHEN and CDR2 SYDVKM.

The chain is built from TRBV27 and TRBJ2-7; TRBD1 matches 8 bases. After removal of 3 bases from V and 5 bases from J, the junction contained 9 bases not matched to a gene. CDR1 and CDR2 from the germline V gene are MNHEY and SMNVEV (reference sequence). This CDR3 is 15 amino acids long. The CDR3: CASSFSLGQGHEQYF. The DNA of the CDR3 is TGTGCCAGCAGTTTTTCCCTTGGACAGGGCCACGAGCAGTACTTC.

The V call is TRBV5-1, the J call TRBJ1-1; D is unclear. Between the trimmed V and J ends, which lost 4 bases and 5 bases, there was a span of 15 bases. CDR1 SGHRS and CDR2 YFSETQ come from the germline V gene. The CDR3 contains 14 residues. The CDR3 region has the DNA TGCGCCAGCAGCCCATTGAGTTCGGGGACTGAAGCTTTCTTT. It specifies CASSPLSSGTEAFF.

The rearrangement joins TRBV6-6 to TRBJ2-1, with 8 nucleotides matching TRBD2. The CDR3 covers 15 residues. The germline V gene encodes CDR1 MNHNY and CDR2 SVGAGI (reference sequence). V lost 5 bases to trimming and J lost 7 bases; unmatched junction nucleotides: 10. The DNA for the CDR3 is TGTGCCAGCAGTAACGGGGGGGCTAAAGGGAATGAGCAGTTCTTC. As protein: CASSNGGAKGNEQFF.

The V and J genes are TRBV5-4 and TRBJ2-7, with a possible D match to TRBD2 (6 bases). This CDR3 region has 12 residues. Germline V gene data show CDR1 as SGHNT and CDR2 as YYREEE (reference sequence). Trimming removed 9 bases from V and 5 bases from J, with 15 bases in between. As DNA, the CDR3 is TGTGCCATGGGGGGAGCTTGGAACGAGCAGTACTTC. Protein sequence: CAMGGAWNEQYF.

The chain combines TRBV6-7 with TRBJ2-2; the D gene is possibly TRBD1 (6 bases). TRBV6-7 is identified as an open reading frame with a role that is uncertain. The germline V and J ends were trimmed by 0 bases and 0 bases, with 14 bases remaining between them. The CDR3 is made up of 18 amino acids. Here the CDR3 reads CASSYSKLKGANTGELFF. Written as DNA, the CDR3 is TGTGCCAGCAGTTACTCGAAACTAAAGGGGGCGAACACCGGGGAGCTGTTTTTT.

The chain joins TRBV6-1 to TRBJ1-4; 7 bases align to TRBD1. The V segment lost 6 bases and the J segment 7 bases; nucleotides outside the gene matches: 11. The CDR3 covers 15 residues. CDR1 is MNHNS, CDR2 SASEGT, per germline. The CDR3 region is CASSAEQGSFEKLFF. The CDR3 coding sequence is TGTGCCAGCAGCGCCGAACAGGGGTCGTTTGAAAAACTGTTTTTT.

The genes are TRBV5-1 and TRBJ1-1; a possible D gene is TRBD1 (6 bases). The germline gives CDR1 SGHRS, CDR2 YFSETQ. The CDR3 has 13 amino acids. The V and J ends lost 4 bases and 4 bases respectively, with 11 bases between them. CDR3 amino acids: CASSMTGSTEAFF. CDR3 coding DNA: TGCGCCAGCAGCATGACAGGTAGCACTGAAGCTTTCTTT.

This chain links TRBV10-1 with TRBJ1-6, with a weak D call TRBD1 (5 bases). This CDR3 is 12 amino acids long. Trimming pared 8 bases from V and 12 bases from J, leaving 14 bases between. Germline CDR1 and CDR2: WNHNN and SYGVQD (reference sequence). In nucleotides, the CDR3 is TGCGCCAGCTCGGGGGAGGCTGGACCCCTCCACTTT. This gives the protein CASSGEAGPLHF.

The chain links TRBV28 to TRBJ1-4, with unresolved D. Germline V gene sequence: CDR1 MDHEN, CDR2 SYDVKM. CDR3 length: 14 amino acids. The V end was cut by 9 bases, the J end by 7 bases, with 18 bases between. DNA of the CDR3: TGTGCCAGTCGTTCTGGAACCTCGGGTGAAAAACTGTTTTTT. It yields the protein CASRSGTSGEKLFF.

J is TRBJ1-1 and V is TRBV7-2; D is possibly TRBD1 (5 bases). The ends were cut back, 5 bases at V and 0 bases at J, with 13 bases in the middle. This CDR3 is 15 amino acids long. Germline loops: CDR1 SGHTA, CDR2 FQGNSA. The CDR3 sequence is CASSPQVGVNTEAFF. For the CDR3, the DNA is TGTGCCAGCAGCCCCCAGGTAGGGGTGAACACTGAAGCTTTCTTT.

The chain joins TRBV28 to TRBJ1-4; D is undetermined. In germline, CDR1 is MDHEN, CDR2 SYDVKM. The CDR3 totals 15 residues. V lost 7 bases and J lost 7, with 19 bases in between. The CDR3 bases are TGTGCCAGCATAACCGGACGGGGAGGTGGTGAAAAACTGTTTTTT. Protein sequence: CASITGRGGGEKLFF.